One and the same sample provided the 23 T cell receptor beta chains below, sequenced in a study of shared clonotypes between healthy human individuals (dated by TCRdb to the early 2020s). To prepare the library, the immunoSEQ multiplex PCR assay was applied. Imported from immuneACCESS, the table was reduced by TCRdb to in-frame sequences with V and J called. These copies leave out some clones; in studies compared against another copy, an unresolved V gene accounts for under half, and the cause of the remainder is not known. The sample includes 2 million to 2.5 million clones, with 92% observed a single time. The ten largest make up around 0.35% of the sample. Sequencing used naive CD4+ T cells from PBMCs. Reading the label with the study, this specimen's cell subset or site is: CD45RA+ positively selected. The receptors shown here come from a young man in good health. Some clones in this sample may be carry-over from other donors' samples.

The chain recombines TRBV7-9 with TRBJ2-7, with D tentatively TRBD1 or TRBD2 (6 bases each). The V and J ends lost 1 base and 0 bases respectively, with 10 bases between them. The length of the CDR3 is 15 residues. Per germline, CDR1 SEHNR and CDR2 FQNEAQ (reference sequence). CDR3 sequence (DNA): TGTGCCAGCAGCTTAGTAGGGGGGACCTCCTACGAGCAGTACTTC. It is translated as CASSLVGGTSYEQYF.

The CDR3, as DNA: TGCAGCGGGGGGGACTCCCCAGAGACCCAGTACTTC. This codes for CSGGDSPETQYF. The chain has TRBV29-1 and TRBJ2-5; D possibly corresponds to TRBD2 (6 bases). V was shortened by 7 bases and J by 4 bases, with 13 bases between the two germline ends. The CDR3 has 12 amino acids. CDR1 SQVTM and CDR2 ANQGSEA come from the germline V gene.

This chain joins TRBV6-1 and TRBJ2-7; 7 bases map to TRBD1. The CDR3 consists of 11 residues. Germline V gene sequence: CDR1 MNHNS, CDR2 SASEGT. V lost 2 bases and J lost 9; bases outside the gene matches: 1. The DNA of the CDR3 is TGTGCCAGCAGTGAAAGACAGGGGCAGTACTTC. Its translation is CASSERQGQYF.

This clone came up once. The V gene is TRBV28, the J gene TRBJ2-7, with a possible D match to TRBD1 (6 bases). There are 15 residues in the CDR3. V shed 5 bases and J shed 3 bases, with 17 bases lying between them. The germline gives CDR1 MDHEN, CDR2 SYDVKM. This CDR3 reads CASSLSRDKYYEQYF. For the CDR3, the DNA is TGTGCCAGCAGTCTTTCCCGGGACAAATACTACGAGCAGTACTTC. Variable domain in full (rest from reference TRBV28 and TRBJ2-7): DVKVTQSSRYLVKRTGEKVFLECVQDMDHENMFWYRQDPGLGLRLIYFSYDVKMKEKGDIPEGYSVSREKKERFSLILESASTNQTSMYLCASSLSRDKYYEQYFGPGTRLTVT.

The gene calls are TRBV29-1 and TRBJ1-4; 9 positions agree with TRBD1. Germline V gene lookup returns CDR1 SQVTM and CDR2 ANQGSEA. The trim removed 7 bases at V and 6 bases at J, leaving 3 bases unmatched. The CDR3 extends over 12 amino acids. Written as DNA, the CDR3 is TGCAGCGCGGGGACAGGGTATGAAAAACTGTTTTTT. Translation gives CSAGTGYEKLFF.

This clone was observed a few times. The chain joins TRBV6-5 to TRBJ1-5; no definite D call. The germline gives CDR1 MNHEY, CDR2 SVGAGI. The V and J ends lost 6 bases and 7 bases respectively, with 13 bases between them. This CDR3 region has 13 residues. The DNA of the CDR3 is TGTGCCAGCAGGGCACGAGGAGGACAGCCCCAGCATTTT. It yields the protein CASRARGGQPQHF.

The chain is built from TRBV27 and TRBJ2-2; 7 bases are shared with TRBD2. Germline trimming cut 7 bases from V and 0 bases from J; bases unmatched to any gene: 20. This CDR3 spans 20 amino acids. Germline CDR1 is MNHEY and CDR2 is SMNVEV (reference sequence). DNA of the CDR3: TGTGCCAGCACCCTTCGTTTCTCCACTGAGACTAGCACGAACACCGGGGAGCTGTTTTTT. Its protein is CASTLRFSTETSTNTGELFF.

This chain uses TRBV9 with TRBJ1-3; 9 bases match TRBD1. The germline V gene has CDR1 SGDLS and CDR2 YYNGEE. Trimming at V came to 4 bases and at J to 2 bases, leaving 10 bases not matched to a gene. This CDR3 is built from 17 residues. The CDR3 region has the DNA TGTGCCAGCAGCTCAGTGACAGGGGGTTCGGCTGGAAACACCATATATTTT. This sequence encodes CASSSVTGGSAGNTIYF.

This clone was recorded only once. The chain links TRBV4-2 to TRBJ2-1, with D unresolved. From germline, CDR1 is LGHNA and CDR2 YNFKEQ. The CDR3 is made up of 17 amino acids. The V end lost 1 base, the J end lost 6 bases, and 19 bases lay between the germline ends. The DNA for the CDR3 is TGTGCCAGCAGCCAAGGGCTAGGAAGCGTGCCGCCCAATGAGCAGTTCTTC. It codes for CASSQGLGSVPPNEQFF.

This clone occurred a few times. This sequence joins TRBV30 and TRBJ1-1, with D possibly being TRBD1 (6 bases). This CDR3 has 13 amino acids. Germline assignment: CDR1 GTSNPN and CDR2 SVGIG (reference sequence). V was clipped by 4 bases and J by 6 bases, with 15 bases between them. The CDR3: CAWTRGGSAEAFF. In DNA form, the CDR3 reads TGTGCCTGGACCAGGGGAGGGAGCGCTGAAGCTTTCTTT.

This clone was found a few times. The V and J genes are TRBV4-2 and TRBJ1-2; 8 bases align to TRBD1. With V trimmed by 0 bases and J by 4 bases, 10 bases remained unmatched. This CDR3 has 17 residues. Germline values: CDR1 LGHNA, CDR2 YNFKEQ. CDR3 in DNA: TGTGCCAGCAGCCAAGATCCCGCTTGGACAGGGAGCTATGGCTACACCTTC. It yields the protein CASSQDPAWTGSYGYTF.

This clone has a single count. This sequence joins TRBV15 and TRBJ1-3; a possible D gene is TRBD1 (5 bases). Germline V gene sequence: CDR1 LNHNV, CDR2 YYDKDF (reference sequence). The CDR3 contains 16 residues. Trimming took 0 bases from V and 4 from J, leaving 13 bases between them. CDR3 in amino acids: CATSRDRGTMGNTIYF. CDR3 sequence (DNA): TGTGCCACCAGCAGAGATCGCGGGACCATGGGAAACACCATATATTTT.

CDR3 DNA sequence: TGTGCCAGCAGCTTGAGTCCCGGGGCCCCCTCCTCAGGTGAGCAGTTCTTC. This codes for CASSLSPGAPSSGEQFF. V and J are TRBV5-6 and TRBJ2-1; D is possibly TRBD1 or TRBD2 (5 bases each). V lost 1 base, J lost 9 bases, and 23 bases lay in between. The germline V gene encodes CDR1 SGHDT and CDR2 YYEEEE. The CDR3 contains 17 residues.

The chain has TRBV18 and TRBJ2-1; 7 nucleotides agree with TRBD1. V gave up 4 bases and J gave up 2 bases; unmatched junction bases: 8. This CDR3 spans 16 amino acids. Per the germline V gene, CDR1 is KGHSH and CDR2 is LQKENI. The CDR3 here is CASSQITGAPYNEQFF. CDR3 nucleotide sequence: TGTGCCAGCTCACAAATTACAGGGGCCCCCTACAATGAGCAGTTCTTC.

The CDR3 loop reads CASSQLANTGELFF. The CDR3 DNA sequence: TGTGCCAGCAGCCAGCTCGCGAACACCGGGGAGCTGTTTTTT. The chain links TRBV7-3 to TRBJ2-2; D not resolved. There are 14 residues in the CDR3. Per germline, CDR1 SGHTA and CDR2 FQGTGA. V lost 5 bases and J lost 0, with 7 bases in between.

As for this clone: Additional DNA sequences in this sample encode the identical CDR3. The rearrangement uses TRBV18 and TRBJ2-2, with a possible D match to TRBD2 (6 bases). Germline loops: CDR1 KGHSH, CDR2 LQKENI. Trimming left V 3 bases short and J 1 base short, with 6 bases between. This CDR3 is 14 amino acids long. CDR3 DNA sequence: TGTGCCAGCTCACCGGGACTGAACACCGGGGAGCTGTTTTTT. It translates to CASSPGLNTGELFF.

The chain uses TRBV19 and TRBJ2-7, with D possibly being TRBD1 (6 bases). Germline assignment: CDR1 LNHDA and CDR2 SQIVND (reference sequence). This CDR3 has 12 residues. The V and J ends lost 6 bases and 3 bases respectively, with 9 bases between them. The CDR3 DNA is TGTGCCAGTAGCGCAGGGGACTACGAGCAGTACTTC. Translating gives CASSAGDYEQYF.

In DNA, the CDR3 is TGCGCCAGCAGCTTGGGGGCCTCTTTCCCAGAGACCCAGTACTTC. Encoded protein: CASSLGASFPETQYF. The J gene is TRBJ2-5, the V gene TRBV5-1; D is undetermined. The germline gives CDR1 SGHRS, CDR2 YFSETQ. The CDR3 length is 15 residues. V shed 0 bases and J shed 4 bases, with 13 bases lying between them.

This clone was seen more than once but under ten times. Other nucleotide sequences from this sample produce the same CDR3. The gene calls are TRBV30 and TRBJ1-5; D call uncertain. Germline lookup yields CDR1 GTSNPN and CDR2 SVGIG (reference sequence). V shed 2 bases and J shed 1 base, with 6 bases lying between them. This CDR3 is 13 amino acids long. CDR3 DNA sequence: TGTGCCTGGAGTCCGAGGAGCAATCAGCCCCAGCATTTT. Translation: CAWSPRSNQPQHF.

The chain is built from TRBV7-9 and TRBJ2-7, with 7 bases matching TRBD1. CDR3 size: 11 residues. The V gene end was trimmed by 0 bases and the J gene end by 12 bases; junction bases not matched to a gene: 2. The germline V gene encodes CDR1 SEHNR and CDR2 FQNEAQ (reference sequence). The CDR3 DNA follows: TGTGCCAGCAGCTTAGCGGGGACAGCGTACTTC. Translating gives CASSLAGTAYF.

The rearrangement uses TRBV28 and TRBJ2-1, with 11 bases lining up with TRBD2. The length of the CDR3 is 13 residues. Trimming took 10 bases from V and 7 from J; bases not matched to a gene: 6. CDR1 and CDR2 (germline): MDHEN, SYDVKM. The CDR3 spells CAIGTSGWNEQFF. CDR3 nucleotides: TGTGCCATAGGGACTAGCGGTTGGAATGAGCAGTTCTTC.

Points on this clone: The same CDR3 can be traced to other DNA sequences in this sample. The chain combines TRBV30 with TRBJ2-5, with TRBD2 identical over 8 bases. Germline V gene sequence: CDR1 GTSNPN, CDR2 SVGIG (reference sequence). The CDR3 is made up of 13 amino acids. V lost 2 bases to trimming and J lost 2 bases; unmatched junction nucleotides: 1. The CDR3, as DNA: TGTGCCTGGAGTACTAGCGGACAAGAGACCCAGTACTTC. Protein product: CAWSTSGQETQYF.

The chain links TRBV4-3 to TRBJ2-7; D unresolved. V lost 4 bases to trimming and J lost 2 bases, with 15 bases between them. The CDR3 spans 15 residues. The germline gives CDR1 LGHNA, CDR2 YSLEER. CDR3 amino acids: CASSPQHRLAYEQYF. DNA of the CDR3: TGCGCCAGCAGCCCCCAGCACAGACTGGCCTACGAGCAGTACTTC.